This T cell receptor beta chain was recorded in a study of T cells in Graves' hyperthyroidism and ophthalmopathy. The germline V and J ends were trimmed by 6 bases and 9 bases, with 18 bases remaining between them. Germline CDR1 MDHEN, CDR2 SYDVKM. The CDR3 is 14 residues long. This clonotype was counted between two and nine times. The source material, RNA transcripts, was used to amplify TCR beta CDR3 regions. The HTBI primer set was used in a first-round RT-PCR of the TCR CDR3. MiXCR, run by TCRdb on the multiplex PCR reads, gives a single entry per CDR3 protein. The sample records about 640,000 distinct CDR3 sequences, under 25% being singletons.

The chain is built from TRBV28 and TRBJ1-5, with unresolved D. Material for sequencing was blood. The receptor was isolated from a man aged 25-40 years with Graves' ophthalmopathy. CDR3 protein: CASRRPGLNWPQHF. DNA of the CDR3: TGTGCCAGCAGACGACCGGGCCTGAATTGGCCCCAGCATTTT. The entire variable domain, with the rest obtained from reference TRBV28 and TRBJ1-5, is as follows: DVKVTQSSRYLVKRTGEKVFLECVQDMDHENMFWYRQDPGLGLRLIYFSYDVKMKEKGDIPEGYSVSREKKERFSLILESASTNQTSMYLCASRRPGLNWPQHFGDGTRLSIL.